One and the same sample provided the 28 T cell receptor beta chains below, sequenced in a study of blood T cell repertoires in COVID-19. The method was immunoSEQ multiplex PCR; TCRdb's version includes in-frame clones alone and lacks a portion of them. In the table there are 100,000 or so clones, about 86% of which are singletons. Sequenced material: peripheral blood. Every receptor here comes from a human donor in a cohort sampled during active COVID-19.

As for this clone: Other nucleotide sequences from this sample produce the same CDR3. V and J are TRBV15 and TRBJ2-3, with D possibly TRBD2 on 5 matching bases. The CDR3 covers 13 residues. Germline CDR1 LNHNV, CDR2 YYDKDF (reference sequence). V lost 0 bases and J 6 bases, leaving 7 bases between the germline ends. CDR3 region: CATSRDRGDTQYF. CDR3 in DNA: TGTGCCACCAGCAGAGATAGAGGGGATACGCAGTATTTT.

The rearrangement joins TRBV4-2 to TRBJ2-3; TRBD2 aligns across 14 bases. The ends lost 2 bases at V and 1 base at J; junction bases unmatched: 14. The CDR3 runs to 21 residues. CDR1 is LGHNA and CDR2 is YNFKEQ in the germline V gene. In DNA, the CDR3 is TGTGCCAGCAGCCAACCGGAGTACGGGACTAGCGGGAGTAGGGGCACAGATACGCAGTATTTT. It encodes CASSQPEYGTSGSRGTDTQYF.

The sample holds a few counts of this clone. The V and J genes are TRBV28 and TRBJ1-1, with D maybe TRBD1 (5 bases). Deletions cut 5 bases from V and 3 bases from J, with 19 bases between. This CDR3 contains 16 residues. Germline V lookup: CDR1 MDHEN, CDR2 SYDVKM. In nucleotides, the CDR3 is TGTGCCAGCAGTCTTAGTCTAAGGGGCCTGGACACTGAAGCTTTCTTT. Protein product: CASSLSLRGLDTEAFF.

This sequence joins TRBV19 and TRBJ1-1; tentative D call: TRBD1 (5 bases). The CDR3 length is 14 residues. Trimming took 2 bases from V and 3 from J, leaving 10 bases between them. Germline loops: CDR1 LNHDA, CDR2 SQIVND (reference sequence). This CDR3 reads CASSIMTDYTEAFF. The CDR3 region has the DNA TGTGCCAGTAGTATAATGACAGACTACACTGAAGCTTTCTTT. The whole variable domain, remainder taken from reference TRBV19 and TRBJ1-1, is DGGITQSPKYLFRKEGQNVTLSCEQNLNHDAMYWYRQDPGQGLRLIYYSQIVNDFQKGDIAEGYSVSREKKESFPLTVTSAQKNPTAFYLCASSIMTDYTEAFFGQGTRLTVV.

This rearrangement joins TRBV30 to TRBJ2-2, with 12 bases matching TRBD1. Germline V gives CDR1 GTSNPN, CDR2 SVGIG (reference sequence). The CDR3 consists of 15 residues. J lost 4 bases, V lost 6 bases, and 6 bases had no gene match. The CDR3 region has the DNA TGTGCCTGCCGGGACAGGGGGCGGGGCACCGGGGAGCTGTTTTTT. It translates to CACRDRGRGTGELFF.

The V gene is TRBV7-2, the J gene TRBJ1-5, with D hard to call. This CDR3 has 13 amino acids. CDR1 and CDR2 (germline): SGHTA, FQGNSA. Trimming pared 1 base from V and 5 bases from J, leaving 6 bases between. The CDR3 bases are TGTGCCAGCAGCTTAGAGAGGGATCAGCCCCAGCATTTT. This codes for CASSLERDQPQHF.

CDR3 in amino acids: CASRPSPTGELFF. As DNA, the CDR3 is TGTGCCAGCAGGCCTAGCCCCACCGGGGAGCTGTTTTTT. The gene calls are TRBV9 and TRBJ2-2; weak D call: TRBD2 (5 bases). The V gene lost 5 bases and the J gene lost 4 bases, with 9 bases spanning the gap. CDR1 and CDR2 from the germline V gene are SGDLS and YYNGEE. The CDR3 totals 13 residues.

The CDR3 sequence is CASSIGGTGNTIYF. DNA for the CDR3: TGCGCCAGCAGCATCGGGGGTACTGGAAACACCATATATTTT. J is TRBJ1-3 and V is TRBV5-1; tentatively, D is TRBD1 (5 bases). Germline V CDR1 and CDR2: SGHRS, YFSETQ. The CDR3 has 14 residues. V was trimmed by 4 bases and J by 2 bases, leaving 10 bases between them.

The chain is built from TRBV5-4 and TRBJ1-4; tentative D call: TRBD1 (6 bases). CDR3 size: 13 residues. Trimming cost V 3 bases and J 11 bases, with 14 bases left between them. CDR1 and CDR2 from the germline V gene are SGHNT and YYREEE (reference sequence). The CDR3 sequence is CASSSGTSEKLFF. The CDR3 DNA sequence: TGTGCCAGCAGCTCCGGGACATCGGAGAAACTGTTTTTT.

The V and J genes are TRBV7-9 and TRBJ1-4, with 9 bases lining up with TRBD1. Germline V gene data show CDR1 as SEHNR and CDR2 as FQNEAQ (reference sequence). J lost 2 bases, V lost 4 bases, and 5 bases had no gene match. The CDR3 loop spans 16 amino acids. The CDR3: CASSSPQGATNEKLFF. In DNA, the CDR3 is TGTGCCAGCAGCTCGCCACAGGGGGCGACTAATGAAAAACTGTTTTTT.

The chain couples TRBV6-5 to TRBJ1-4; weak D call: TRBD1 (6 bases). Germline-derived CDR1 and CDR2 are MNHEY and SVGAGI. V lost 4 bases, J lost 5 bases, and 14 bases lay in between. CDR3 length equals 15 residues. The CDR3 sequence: CASSSLQGWNEKLFF. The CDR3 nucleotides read TGTGCCAGCAGTTCCCTACAGGGATGGAATGAAAAACTGTTTTTT.

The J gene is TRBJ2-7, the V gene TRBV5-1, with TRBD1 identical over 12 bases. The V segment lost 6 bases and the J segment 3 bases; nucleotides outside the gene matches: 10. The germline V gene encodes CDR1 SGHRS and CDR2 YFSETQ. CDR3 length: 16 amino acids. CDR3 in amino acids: CASNPGRDRGLYEQYF. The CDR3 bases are TGCGCCAGCAACCCAGGCCGGGACAGGGGGCTCTACGAGCAGTACTTC.

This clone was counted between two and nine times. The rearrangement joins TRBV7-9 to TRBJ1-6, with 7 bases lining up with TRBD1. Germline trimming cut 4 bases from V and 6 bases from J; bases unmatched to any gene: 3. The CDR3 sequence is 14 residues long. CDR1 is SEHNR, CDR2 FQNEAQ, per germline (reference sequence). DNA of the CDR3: TGTGCCAGCAGCTCCGGGACAGTTAATTCACCCCTCCACTTT. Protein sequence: CASSSGTVNSPLHF.

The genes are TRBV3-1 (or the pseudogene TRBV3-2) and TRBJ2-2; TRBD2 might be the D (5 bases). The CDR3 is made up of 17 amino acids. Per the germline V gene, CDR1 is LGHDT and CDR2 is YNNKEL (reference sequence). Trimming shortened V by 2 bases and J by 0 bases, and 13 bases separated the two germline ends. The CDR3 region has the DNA TGTGCCAGCAGCCAACTATGGCGGGTCCCGAACACCGGGGAGCTGTTTTTT. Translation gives CASSQLWRVPNTGELFF.

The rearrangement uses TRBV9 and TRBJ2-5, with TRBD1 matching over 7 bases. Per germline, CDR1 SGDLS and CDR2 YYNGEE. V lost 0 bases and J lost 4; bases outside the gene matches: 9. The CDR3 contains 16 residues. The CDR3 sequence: CASSVDEGGAGETQYF. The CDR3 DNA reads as TGTGCCAGCAGCGTAGATGAAGGGGGCGCGGGAGAGACCCAGTACTTC.

The CDR3 DNA sequence: TGCAGCGTTGGTGGCGGAACCTACGAGCAGTACTTC. As protein: CSVGGGTYEQYF. The chain recombines TRBV29-1 with TRBJ2-7; no firm D call. CDR3 size: 12 residues. V was cut by 4 bases and J by 2 bases, with 9 bases left in between. The germline V gene has CDR1 SQVTM and CDR2 ANQGSEA.

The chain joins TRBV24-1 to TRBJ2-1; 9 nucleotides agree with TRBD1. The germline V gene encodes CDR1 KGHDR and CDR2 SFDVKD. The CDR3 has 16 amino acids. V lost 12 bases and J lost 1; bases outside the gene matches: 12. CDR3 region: CASESSGTGSYNEQFF. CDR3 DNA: TGTGCCTCGGAGAGTTCCGGGACAGGGTCCTACAATGAGCAGTTCTTC.

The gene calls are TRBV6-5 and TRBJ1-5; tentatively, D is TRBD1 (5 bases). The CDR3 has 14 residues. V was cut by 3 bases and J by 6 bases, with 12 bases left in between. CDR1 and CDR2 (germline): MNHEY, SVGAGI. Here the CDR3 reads CASSYSGGSQPQHF. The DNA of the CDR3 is TGTGCCAGCAGTTATTCGGGGGGTAGTCAGCCCCAGCATTTT.

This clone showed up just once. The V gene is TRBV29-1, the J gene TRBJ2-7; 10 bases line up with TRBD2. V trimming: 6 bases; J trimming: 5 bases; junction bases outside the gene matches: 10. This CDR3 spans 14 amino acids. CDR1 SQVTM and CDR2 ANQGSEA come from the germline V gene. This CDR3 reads CSVQREGRGDEQYF. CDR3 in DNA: TGCAGCGTCCAGCGGGAGGGCCGGGGGGACGAGCAGTACTTC.

CDR3 residues: CASSLGGTSNTGELFF. In DNA, the CDR3 is TGCGCCAGCAGCTTGGGAGGGACATCGAACACCGGGGAGCTGTTTTTT. The chain has TRBV5-1 and TRBJ2-2; D is possibly TRBD1 (6 bases). V lost 0 bases to trimming and J lost 0 bases, with 9 bases between them. The CDR3 sequence is 16 residues long. Looked up from germline, CDR1 is SGHRS and CDR2 is YFSETQ.

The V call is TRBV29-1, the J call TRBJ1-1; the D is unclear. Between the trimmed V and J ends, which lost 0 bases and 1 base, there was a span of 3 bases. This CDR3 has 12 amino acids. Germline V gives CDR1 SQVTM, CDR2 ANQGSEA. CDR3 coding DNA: TGCAGCGTTGAAGACAAGAACACTGAAGCTTTCTTT. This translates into CSVEDKNTEAFF.

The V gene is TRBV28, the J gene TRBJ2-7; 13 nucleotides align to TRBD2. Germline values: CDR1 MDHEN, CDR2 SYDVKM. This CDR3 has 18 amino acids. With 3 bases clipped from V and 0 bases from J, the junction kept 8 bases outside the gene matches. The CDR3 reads CASSFSGTSGTLSYEQYF. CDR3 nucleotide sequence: TGTGCCAGCAGTTTTTCAGGGACTAGCGGGACCCTCTCCTACGAGCAGTACTTC.

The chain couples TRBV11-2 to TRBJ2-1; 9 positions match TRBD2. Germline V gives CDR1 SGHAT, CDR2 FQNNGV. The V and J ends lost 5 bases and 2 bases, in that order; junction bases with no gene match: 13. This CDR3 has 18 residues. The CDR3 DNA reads TGTGCCAGCAGCCCCCGGATCGGGCGGGAGGGCACCTACAATGAGCAGTTCTTC. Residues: CASSPRIGREGTYNEQFF.

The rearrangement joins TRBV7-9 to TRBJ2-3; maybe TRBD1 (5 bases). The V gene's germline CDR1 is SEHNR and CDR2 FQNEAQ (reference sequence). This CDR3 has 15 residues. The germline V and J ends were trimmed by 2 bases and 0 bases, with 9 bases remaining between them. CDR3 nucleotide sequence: TGTGCCAGCAGCTTAATGGGGCCTAGCACAGATACGCAGTATTTT. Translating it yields CASSLMGPSTDTQYF.

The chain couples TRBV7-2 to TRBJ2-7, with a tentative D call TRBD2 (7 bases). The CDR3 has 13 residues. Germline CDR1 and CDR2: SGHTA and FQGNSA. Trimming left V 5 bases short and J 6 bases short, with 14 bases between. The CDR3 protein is CASSPRGGIEQYF. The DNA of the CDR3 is TGTGCCAGCAGCCCGAGGGGGGGGATCGAGCAGTACTTC.

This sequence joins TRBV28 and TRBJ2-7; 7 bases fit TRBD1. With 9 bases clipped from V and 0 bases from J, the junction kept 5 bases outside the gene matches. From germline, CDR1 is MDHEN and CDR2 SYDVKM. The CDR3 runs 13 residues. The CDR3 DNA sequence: TGTGCCAGTGGACAGGCAAACTCCTACGAGCAGTACTTC. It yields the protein CASGQANSYEQYF.

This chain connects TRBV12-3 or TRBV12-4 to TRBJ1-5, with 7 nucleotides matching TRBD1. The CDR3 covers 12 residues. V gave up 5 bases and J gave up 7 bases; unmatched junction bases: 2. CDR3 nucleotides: TGTGCCAGCAGTACAGGGGAACAGCCCCAGCATTTT. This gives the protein CASSTGEQPQHF.

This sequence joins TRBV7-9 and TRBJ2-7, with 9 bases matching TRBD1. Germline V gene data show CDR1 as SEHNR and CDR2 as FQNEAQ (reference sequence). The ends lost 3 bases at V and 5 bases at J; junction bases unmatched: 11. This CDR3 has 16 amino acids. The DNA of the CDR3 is TGTGCCAGCAGCTTTACAGGGGGCGGTGGGTGGAACGAGCAGTACTTC. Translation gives CASSFTGGGGWNEQYF.